This TCR beta chain was profiled in a study of T-cell memory formation after mild COVID-19. Overall study findings and caveats: A balance of CD4 and CD8 characterized clones contracting day 15 to 85, whereas later expanders leaned CD4+. Cross-reactive memory apparently joined, as some responding clones appeared in pre-infection memory.

cDNA libraries for TCR alpha and TCR beta, carrying sample barcodes and UMIs, came from 5'RACE with constant-segment primers. MiXCR, run by TCRdb on the 5' RACE reads, gives a single entry per CDR3 protein. The sample records roughly 200,000 distinct CDR3 sequences, 9.5% being singletons. V lost 6 bases and J lost 3, with 11 bases in between. Per germline, CDR1 KGHSH and CDR2 LQKENI. The CDR3 runs to 13 residues. Only a few counts were recorded for this clonotype. What it recognizes is unknown. The receptor was isolated from a man aged 18 to 29 who had mild COVID-19 (a few samples of this study predate the infection). Cell type and time point are not known. The chain is built from TRBV18 and TRBJ1-2; D ambiguous. Sequencing input: PBMCs or a T cell subset sorted from them (not recorded which). CDR3 sequence: CASSPDSYYGYTF. In nucleotides, the CDR3 is TGTGCCAGCTCTCCGGATAGCTACTATGGCTACACCTTC.